This record covers a single T cell receptor (beta chain). The data belong to a study of Graves' ophthalmopathy and Graves' hyperthyroidism. Amplifying from RNA transcripts, the study obtained TCR beta CDR3 regions. Following a first-round RT-PCR that used HTBI primers, a second-round multiplex PCR was carried out. One entry per CDR3 protein, called by TCRdb with MiXCR from the multiplex PCR reads. This table has around 670,000 distinct CDR3 sequences, around 40% appearing once. From germline, CDR1 is SQVTM and CDR2 ANQGSEA. Trimming removed 6 bases from V and 9 bases from J; junction bases left unmatched: 10. The CDR3 has 12 amino acids.

This sequence was found in an adult man with Graves' ophthalmopathy. The sequenced material came from peripheral blood. V usage is TRBV29-1 and J usage is TRBJ2-5; the match to TRBD1 covers 7 bases. The CDR3 reads CSVRDSDQPQYF. The CDR3 nucleotides are TGCAGCGTCCGGGACAGCGATCAGCCCCAGTACTTC. Complete variable domain (other parts from reference TRBV29-1 and TRBJ2-5): SAVISQKPSRDICQRGTSLTIQCQVDSQVTMMFWYRQQPGQSLTLIATANQGSEATYESGFVIDKFPISRPNLTFSTLTVSNMSPEDSSIYLCSVRDSDQPQYFGPGTRLLVL.